The 28 T cell receptor beta chains listed next were all sequenced from one sample in a study of T cell responses to AZD1222 COVID-19 vaccine. Profiled with immunoSEQ multiplex PCR; TCRdb holds only in-frame clones, not every one. This repertoire shows roughly 150,000 clones, about nine tenths found once; its top ten account for over 1.5%. Sample: peripheral blood, taken on day 0 of AZD1222 vaccination. These receptors originate from an adult in good health.

V gene TRBV27 combines with J gene TRBJ1-1; the D gene is possibly TRBD1 (6 bases). Germline loops: CDR1 MNHEY, CDR2 SMNVEV (reference sequence). The V gene lost 2 bases and the J gene lost 1 base, with 11 bases spanning the gap. This CDR3 is 15 amino acids long. The CDR3 DNA sequence: TGTGCCAGCAGTTTAATGGGACAATCGAACACTGAAGCTTTCTTT. It encodes CASSLMGQSNTEAFF.

The gene calls are TRBV27 and TRBJ1-5; possible D gene TRBD1, 6 bases. In germline, CDR1 is MNHEY, CDR2 SMNVEV (reference sequence). The CDR3 loop spans 17 amino acids. Trimming took off 6 bases at V and 0 bases at J, with 18 bases between the two ends. CDR3 sequence reads: CASSGRGGPNSNQPQHF. Written as DNA, the CDR3 is TGTGCCAGCAGCGGGAGAGGGGGGCCTAATAGCAATCAGCCCCAGCATTTT.

The chain has TRBV19 and TRBJ1-6, with D possibly matching TRBD1 (5 bases). The CDR3 runs 16 residues. Germline CDR1 is LNHDA and CDR2 is SQIVND (reference sequence). V was cut by 5 bases and J by 6 bases, with 17 bases left in between. The CDR3 region is CASSPRDGFFNSPLHF. The CDR3 DNA reads as TGTGCCAGTAGTCCCCGGGACGGATTCTTTAATTCACCCCTCCACTTT.

The CDR3 nucleotides read TGTGCCAGCAGTTCCTTAGTCCTTGTACCGGGACTAGCGGGAAAGAATGAGCAGTTCTTC. It yields the protein CASSSLVLVPGLAGKNEQFF. The chain couples TRBV27 to TRBJ2-1, with 13 bases lining up with TRBD2. This CDR3 spans 20 amino acids. Unmatched junction bases numbered 19, after V lost 4 bases and J lost 7 bases. CDR1 MNHEY and CDR2 SMNVEV come from the germline V gene (reference sequence).

The chain employs TRBV9 and TRBJ2-1, with 8 bases lining up with TRBD1. Germline CDR1 is SGDLS and CDR2 is YYNGEE. V shed 0 bases, J shed 6 bases, and the junction held 5 bases outside the gene matches. The CDR3 contains 15 residues. The CDR3 bases are TGTGCCAGCAGCGTAGCCGGGACAGGTTTCAATGAGCAGTTCTTC. This gives the protein CASSVAGTGFNEQFF.

This rearrangement joins TRBV6-5 to TRBJ2-7; the D gene is possibly TRBD2 (6 bases). Germline CDR1 reads MNHEY; CDR2 reads SVGAGI. Trimming cost V 2 bases and J 2 bases, with 13 bases left between them. CDR3 length equals 15 residues. The DNA for the CDR3 is TGTGCCAGCAGTTACCCGGGACTGAGCACCTACGAGCAGTACTTC. Protein: CASSYPGLSTYEQYF.

The rearrangement joins TRBV19 to TRBJ1-2, with TRBD1 matching 8 bases. Germline assignment: CDR1 LNHDA and CDR2 SQIVND (reference sequence). The CDR3 is 15 residues long. Trimming cost V 5 bases and J 4 bases; bases outside gene matches: 9. The CDR3 reads CASSLQRTGTYGYTF. The CDR3, as DNA: TGTGCCAGTAGTCTTCAGCGGACAGGGACCTATGGCTACACCTTC.

The chain employs TRBV3-1 (or the pseudogene TRBV3-2) and TRBJ2-7, with TRBD2 identical over 7 bases. The J segment lost 0 bases and the V segment lost 1 base, leaving 0 bases of the junction unmatched. Germline V gene sequence: CDR1 LGHDT, CDR2 YNNKEL (reference sequence). The CDR3 consists of 14 residues. Here the CDR3 reads CASSQAGGSYEQYF. CDR3 nucleotide sequence: TGTGCCAGCAGCCAAGCGGGAGGCTCCTACGAGCAGTACTTC.

A remark on this clone: Other DNA sequences within the sample encode an identical CDR3. CDR3 DNA: TGTGCCAGCAGTTGGGACAGGGCAAACACTGAAGCTTTCTTT. Amino acid sequence: CASSWDRANTEAFF. The genes are TRBV6-5 and TRBJ1-1, with 9 bases matching TRBD1. V was clipped by 4 bases and J by 2 bases; unmatched bases: 2. Germline CDR1 is MNHEY and CDR2 is SVGAGI. The CDR3 contains 14 residues.

The chain uses TRBV7-9 and TRBJ2-5, with D perhaps matching TRBD1 (5 bases). The CDR3 spans 19 residues. Between the trimmed V and J ends, which lost 1 base and 3 bases, there was a span of 24 bases. The germline CDR1 and CDR2 sequences are SEHNR and FQNEAQ (reference sequence). The CDR3 loop reads CASSLERQLRASKEETQYF. The DNA for the CDR3 is TGTGCCAGCAGCTTAGAGAGACAGCTAAGGGCCTCTAAGGAAGAGACCCAGTACTTC.

This clone was found once. This sequence joins TRBV6-1 and TRBJ1-2, with D possibly TRBD1 on 6 matching bases. CDR1 MNHNS and CDR2 SASEGT come from the germline V gene. V gave up 1 base and J gave up 3 bases, with 12 bases separating them. The CDR3 totals 15 residues. The CDR3 protein is CASSEVGGTYYGYTF. In DNA, the CDR3 is TGTGCCAGCAGTGAAGTAGGAGGGACATACTATGGCTACACCTTC.

This chain connects TRBV14 to TRBJ1-1, with D possibly matching TRBD1 (5 bases). Germline values: CDR1 SGHDN, CDR2 FVKESK. V lost 8 bases and J 1 base, leaving 17 bases between the germline ends. This CDR3 contains 15 residues. CDR3 residues: CASEKGLGRNTEAFF. DNA of the CDR3: TGTGCCAGCGAAAAGGGGTTAGGGCGGAACACTGAAGCTTTCTTT. Together with reference TRBV14 and TRBJ1-1, the CDR3 gives the full variable domain: EAGVTQFPSHSVIEKGQTVTLRCDPISGHDNLYWYRRVMGKEIKFLLHFVKESKQDESGMPNNRFLAERTGGTYSTLKVQPAELEDSGVYFCASEKGLGRNTEAFFGQGTRLTVV.

This chain joins TRBV12-3 or TRBV12-4 and TRBJ1-1; no clear D gene. The CDR3 is 13 amino acids. V lost 6 bases and J lost 1, with 9 bases in between. CDR3 in amino acids: CASSLTSNTEAFF. The CDR3 DNA follows: TGTGCCAGCAGCCTGACATCGAACACTGAAGCTTTCTTT.

The rearrangement links TRBV2 to TRBJ1-1; no clear D. The CDR3 loop spans 14 amino acids. The germline gives CDR1 SNHLY, CDR2 FYNNEI. The V end was cut by 4 bases, the J end by 0 bases, with 9 bases between. The CDR3 nucleotides read TGTGCCAGCAGTGGCCAGCCCATGAACACTGAAGCTTTCTTT. The encoded protein is CASSGQPMNTEAFF.

The chain is built from TRBV6-5 and TRBJ1-1, with 9 bases fitting TRBD1. CDR3 length equals 12 residues. Germline loops: CDR1 MNHEY, CDR2 SVGAGI. J was trimmed by 5 bases and V by 11 bases; bases with no gene match: 6. CDR3 nucleotides: TGTGCCTCACAGGGGGCGCGAACTGAAGCTTTCTTT. This codes for CASQGARTEAFF.

This sequence joins TRBV6-5 and TRBJ1-6, with no clear D. The V end lost 10 bases, the J end lost 11 bases, and 21 bases lay between the germline ends. The CDR3 runs to 14 residues. Germline V gene lookup returns CDR1 MNHEY and CDR2 SVGAGI. The CDR3 is CATKTGLERTPLHF. CDR3 DNA sequence: TGTGCCACAAAGACGGGCCTCGAGCGGACACCCCTCCACTTT.

J is TRBJ1-5 and V is TRBV7-9; D uncertain. Germline values: CDR1 SEHNR, CDR2 FQNEAQ (reference sequence). The CDR3 runs 14 residues. The V and J ends lost 2 bases and 4 bases respectively, with 9 bases between them. Here the CDR3 reads CASSLMDRNQPQHF. The CDR3 coding sequence is TGTGCCAGCAGCTTAATGGACCGGAATCAGCCCCAGCATTTT. The whole variable domain, remainder taken from reference TRBV7-9 and TRBJ1-5, is DTGVSQNPRHKITKRGQNVTFRCDPISEHNRLYWYRQTLGQGPEFLTYFQNEAQLEKSRLLSDRFSAERPKGSFSTLEIQRTEQGDSAMYLCASSLMDRNQPQHFGDGTRLSIL.

The chain uses TRBV18 and TRBJ1-5; 7 nucleotides match TRBD1. J was trimmed by 6 bases and V by 4 bases; bases with no gene match: 6. Germline CDR1 reads KGHSH; CDR2 reads LQKENI. The CDR3 has 14 amino acids. CDR3 DNA sequence: TGTGCCAGCTCACAGGGGGCTGGGGGTCAGCCCCAGCATTTT. Translation: CASSQGAGGQPQHF.

The chain links TRBV29-1 to TRBJ1-1; D remains ambiguous. This CDR3 has 12 residues. Trimming pared 6 bases from V and 1 base from J, leaving 9 bases between. Germline CDR1 reads SQVTM; CDR2 reads ANQGSEA. CDR3 coding DNA: TGCAGCGTCCTTCTACCGAACACTGAAGCTTTCTTT. Translated, it gives CSVLLPNTEAFF.

The chain is built from TRBV4-3 and TRBJ2-3; 7 bases fit TRBD2. V trimming: 3 bases; J trimming: 6 bases; junction bases outside the gene matches: 9. The CDR3 has 15 residues. Germline V lookup: CDR1 LGHNA, CDR2 YSLEER. The CDR3 region is CASSHGALAGDTQYF. The DNA for the CDR3 is TGCGCCAGCAGCCACGGGGCCTTAGCGGGTGATACGCAGTATTTT.

The table lists this clone with a count of one. The chain links TRBV28 to TRBJ1-5; weak D call: TRBD1 (6 bases). Germline V gives CDR1 MDHEN, CDR2 SYDVKM. V was trimmed by 3 bases and J by 6 bases, leaving 18 bases between them. This CDR3 region has 16 residues. The CDR3 nucleotides are TGTGCCAGCAGTTTCAGATCACAGGGAGGGGGTCAGCCCCAGCATTTT. Translated, it gives CASSFRSQGGGQPQHF.

The chain carries TRBV6-2 or TRBV6-3 and TRBJ2-7; TRBD2 matches 10 bases. CDR3 size: 13 residues. The germline CDR1 and CDR2 sequences are MNHEY and SVGEGT. The V gene end was trimmed by 1 base and the J gene end by 12 bases; junction bases not matched to a gene: 6. CDR3 sequence reads: CASSYWSGGALYF. CDR3 in DNA: TGTGCCAGCAGTTACTGGAGCGGGGGGGCTTTGTACTTC.

This rearrangement joins TRBV12-3 or TRBV12-4 to TRBJ1-2, with D hard to call. The V gene lost 3 bases and the J gene lost 1 base, with 6 bases spanning the gap. This CDR3 contains 13 residues. CDR3 amino acids: CASSLEVNYGYTF. In DNA form, the CDR3 reads TGTGCCAGCAGTTTGGAGGTTAACTATGGCTACACCTTC.

V is TRBV5-1 and J is TRBJ1-1, with a tentative D call TRBD1 (5 bases). Deletions cut 4 bases from V and 0 bases from J, with 16 bases between. The CDR3 is 16 residues long. Germline V lookup: CDR1 SGHRS, CDR2 YFSETQ. The CDR3 sequence: CASSTTTRDLNTEAFF. DNA of the CDR3: TGCGCCAGCAGCACTACTACCAGGGACCTGAACACTGAAGCTTTCTTT.

Of note for this clone: The junction differs from germline at one of its ends, possibly a read error. V gene TRBV7-7 combines with J gene TRBJ2-3; possible D gene TRBD2, 6 bases. Germline CDR1 reads SSHAT; CDR2 reads FNYEAQ (reference sequence). This CDR3 has 18 residues. The CDR3 region is CASSLDLGLLSSTDTQYF. CDR3 in DNA: TGTGCTAGCAGCTTAGACCTGGGACTCCTCTCTAGCACAGATACGCAGTATTTT.

The genes are TRBV30 and TRBJ2-3; maybe TRBD1 (6 bases). V lost 1 base and J lost 10, with 9 bases in between. From germline, CDR1 is GTSNPN and CDR2 SVGIG (reference sequence). The CDR3 covers 11 residues. The CDR3 DNA reads TGTGCCTGGAGTGAGGGGGACGCGCAGTATTTT. Its translation: CAWSEGDAQYF. The full variable domain, rest sourced from reference TRBV30 and TRBJ2-3, is SQTIHQWPATLVQPVGSPLSLECTVEGTSNPNLYWYRQAAGRGLQLLFYSVGIGQISSEVPQNLSASRPQDRQFILSSKKLLLSDSGFYLCAWSEGDAQYFGPGTRLTVL.

The chain is built from TRBV4-1 and TRBJ1-6; weak D call: TRBD1 (5 bases). This CDR3 is built from 18 residues. Germline V gene data show CDR1 as MGHRA and CDR2 as YSYEKL. The V end was cut by 0 bases, the J end by 4 bases, with 16 bases between. The CDR3 region is CASSQEAGPSFYNSPLHF. CDR3 bases: TGCGCCAGCAGCCAAGAGGCAGGGCCTTCTTTTTATAATTCACCCCTCCACTTT.

The gene calls are TRBV7-2 and TRBJ2-1; D might be TRBD1 or TRBD2, each matching 5 bases. Trimming stripped 2 bases from V and 12 bases from J, with 23 bases between. Germline values: CDR1 SGHTA, CDR2 FQGNSA. The CDR3 is 16 amino acids. CDR3 protein: CASSLRGGTGTNWQFF. The CDR3 region has the DNA TGTGCCAGCAGCTTAAGGGGTGGGACCGGAACGAATTGGCAGTTCTTC.